Listed here is a single TCR beta chain. This specimen includes other DNA sequences encoding the same CDR3. The data were obtained in a study of blood T cell repertoires in COVID-19. Per the original methods: Estimates of nucleated cell counts were drawn from the amplification of reference gene primers. Assay used: immunoSEQ multiplex PCR; TCRdb lists only in-frame clones, some missing. D and trimming come from the DNA, and the V and J calls and clone size come from that table. The data contain more than 60,000 clones, under 95% of them singletons. CDR1 and CDR2 from the germline V gene are SGHRS and YFSETQ. The CDR3 is 13 amino acids. Trimming stripped 3 bases from V and 3 bases from J, with 8 bases between.

This TCR derives from a human donor in a cohort sampled during active COVID-19. The specimen sequenced was peripheral blood. V gene TRBV5-1 combines with J gene TRBJ2-3; weak D call: TRBD2 (6 bases). The CDR3 loop is CASSSGGTDTQYF. DNA for the CDR3: TGCGCCAGCAGCTCAGGAGGGACAGATACGCAGTATTTT.